Each of the 23 T cell receptor beta chains below was sequenced from the same sample in a study of glioma-infiltrating T cells. The iRepertoire nested amplicon-rescue multiplex PCR amplified TCR alpha and beta CDR3s from RNA. TCRdb reprocessed the multiplex PCR reads with MiXCR, giving one entry per CDR3 protein. Among over 100,000 distinct CDR3 sequences, about 25% were seen once, and the ten largest hold 35%. Sample: glioma tissue, nonneoplastic brain tissue, or PBMCs (not recorded which). The source is a human donor with low-grade glioma or glioblastoma, undergoing nonglioma brain surgery, or in good health (not recorded which).

To note about this clonotype: This sequence may be a read error, since a much larger clone differs from it by one base. The chain combines TRBV29-1 with TRBJ2-7; D is uncertain. With 6 bases removed from V and 0 bases from J, the gap between germline ends came to 9 bases. This CDR3 comprises 12 residues. In germline, CDR1 is SQVTM, CDR2 ANQGSEA. The CDR3 DNA is TGCAGCGTGCGACTGGGCTCCTACGAGCAGTACTTC. Translated: CSVRLGSYEQYF.

This clonotype was observed many times. The chain combines TRBV20-1 with TRBJ2-5; 11 bases agree with TRBD2. This CDR3 region has 15 residues. CDR1 DFQATT and CDR2 SNEGSKA come from the germline V gene (reference sequence). The CDR3 loop reads CSGGLAVTPEETQYF. The CDR3 DNA follows: TGCAGCGGGGGACTAGCGGTGACTCCTGAAGAGACCCAGTACTTC.

This clonotype occurred once. This sequence may be a read error, since a much larger clone differs from it by one base. This chain uses TRBV7-9 with TRBJ1-2; 8 bases are shared with TRBD1. Germline CDR1 and CDR2: SEHNR and FQNEAQ (reference sequence). This CDR3 spans 14 amino acids. V trimming: 4 bases; J trimming: 3 bases; junction bases outside the gene matches: 4. The CDR3 region is CASSSDREDYGYTF. The CDR3 DNA sequence: TGTGCCAGCAGCTCGGACAGGGAAGACTATGGCTACACCTTC.

With respect to this clonotype: A read error may explain this, as a much larger clone is one base away. The CDR3 spells CANSPKAKADTQYF. CDR3 DNA sequence: TGTGCCAACTCACCAAAGGCCAAAGCGGATACGCAGTATTTT. This chain connects TRBV18 to TRBJ2-3; D remains unclear. Germline V CDR1 and CDR2: KGHSH, LQKENI. There are 14 residues in the CDR3.

This clonotype is judged medium-sized. The V gene is TRBV27, the J gene TRBJ2-7, with no clear D. Germline V gives CDR1 MNHEY, CDR2 SMNVEV (reference sequence). V lost 2 bases and J 4 bases, leaving 9 bases between the germline ends. The CDR3 extends over 13 amino acids. The CDR3 DNA is TGTGCCAGCAGTTTAGTTGCATCATACGAGCAGTACTTC. It is translated as CASSLVASYEQYF.

A remark on this clonotype: A much larger clonotype is one base distant, so this may be a read error. The chain links TRBV29-1 to TRBJ2-7; TRBD2 matches 7 bases. The CDR3 is 12 amino acids. With 6 bases clipped from V and 6 bases from J, the junction kept 8 bases outside the gene matches. From germline, CDR1 is SQVTM and CDR2 ANQGSEA. CDR3 DNA: TGCAGCGTAGCTCTAGCGGACCTCGAGCAGTACTTC. Translation: CSVALADLEQYF.

This clonotype was seen at least ten times. The V gene is TRBV12-5, the J gene TRBJ1-6; D gene ambiguous. The V and J ends lost 0 bases and 7 bases respectively, with 10 bases between them. The length of the CDR3 is 15 residues. Germline assignment: CDR1 LGHNT and CDR2 FRNRAP. The CDR3 is CASGLVHSANSPLHF. CDR3 nucleotides: TGTGCTAGTGGTTTGGTACATTCGGCAAATTCACCCCTCCACTTT.

This clonotype was observed a handful of times. This sequence joins TRBV2 and TRBJ1-3; tentatively, D is TRBD1 (6 bases). The CDR3 has 14 amino acids. Germline V gene data show CDR1 as SNHLY and CDR2 as FYNNEI. Trimming stripped 8 bases from V and 1 base from J, with 12 bases between. The CDR3 region is CASPTGTSGNTIYF. The CDR3 bases are TGTGCCAGCCCGACAGGAACTTCTGGAAACACCATATATTTT.

In its sample, this clonotype was seen many times. This sequence joins TRBV7-2 and TRBJ1-5; D remains ambiguous. The germline V gene has CDR1 SGHTA and CDR2 FQGNSA. The CDR3 is 15 residues long. Trimming removed 2 bases at V and 0 bases at J, with 8 bases between. This CDR3 is CASSLRANSNQPQHF. The CDR3 nucleotides read TGTGCCAGCAGCTTACGGGCGAATAGCAATCAGCCCCAGCATTTT.

This clonotype has at least ten counts. The rearrangement links TRBV24-1 to TRBJ1-4; D perhaps matches TRBD1 (6 bases). From germline, CDR1 is KGHDR and CDR2 SFDVKD. The CDR3 has 13 amino acids. V was trimmed by 7 bases and J by 6 bases, leaving 11 bases between them. The CDR3 coding sequence is TGTGCCACCAGCGAAACAGGGTATGAAAAACTGTTTTTT. It is translated as CATSETGYEKLFF.

This clonotype was observed many times. The chain has TRBV28 and TRBJ1-2; unclear D gene. The germline V and J ends were trimmed by 10 bases and 0 bases, with 12 bases remaining between them. The germline V gene has CDR1 MDHEN and CDR2 SYDVKM. There are 13 residues in the CDR3. The CDR3 DNA is TGTGCCACCCCATCTGAGACTAACTATGGCTACACCTTC. Its translation: CATPSETNYGYTF.

Comments on this clonotype: This clone may be a read error of a much larger clone one base away. The V gene is TRBV3-1, the J gene TRBJ2-5; no firm D call. The V gene's germline CDR1 is LGHDT and CDR2 YNNKEL (reference sequence). The CDR3 consists of 12 residues. The DNA for the CDR3 is TGTGCCAGCAGCCAAGATAAGGAGATCCAGTACTTC. It is translated as CASSQDKEIQYF.

This clonotype occurred many times. This chain joins TRBV6-2 or TRBV6-3 and TRBJ2-1, with TRBD2 matching 10 bases. Germline CDR1 reads MNHEY; CDR2 reads SVGEGT. Germline trimming cut 5 bases from V and 4 bases from J; bases unmatched to any gene: 8. This CDR3 contains 16 residues. CDR3 loop: CASSGRGLAEYNEQFF. The CDR3 DNA follows: TGTGCCAGCAGTGGCCGCGGACTAGCGGAGTACAATGAGCAGTTCTTC.

This clonotype appeared many times. V and J are TRBV7-2 and TRBJ1-1; 9 nucleotides line up with TRBD1. Germline values: CDR1 SGHTA, CDR2 FQGNSA. The CDR3 is 15 residues long. The V and J ends lost 0 bases and 1 base, in that order; junction bases with no gene match: 0. The CDR3 nucleotides read TGTGCCAGCAGCTTAGCGGGACAGGGGAACACTGAAGCTTTCTTT. This sequence encodes CASSLAGQGNTEAFF. The full variable domain, with the rest looked up from reference TRBV7-2 and TRBJ1-1, is GAGVSQSPSNKVTEKGKDVELRCDPISGHTALYWYRQSLGQGLEFLIYFQGNSAPDKSGLPSDRFSAERTGGSVSTLTIQRTQQEDSAVYLCASSLAGQGNTEAFFGQGTRLTVV.

This clonotype was counted many times. This rearrangement joins TRBV12-3 or TRBV12-4 to TRBJ1-6; tentatively, D is TRBD1 (5 bases). The CDR3 length is 16 residues. V was pared by 2 bases and J by 7 bases, with 15 bases between. The DNA for the CDR3 is TGTGCCAGCAGTTTAATGGCCCCTACAGGAAATTCACCCCTCCACTTT. Encoded protein: CASSLMAPTGNSPLHF.

This clonotype was seen ten or more times. The chain links TRBV27 to TRBJ2-1; the D is unclear. Germline assignment: CDR1 MNHEY and CDR2 SMNVEV (reference sequence). V was trimmed by 1 base and J by 8 bases, leaving 15 bases between them. There are 15 residues in the CDR3. CDR3: CASSLYQITFDEQFF. DNA of the CDR3: TGTGCCAGCAGTTTATACCAGATAACTTTCGATGAGCAGTTCTTC.

This clonotype has ten or more counts. The chain carries TRBV28 and TRBJ1-2; 11 bases line up with TRBD1. Trimming removed 3 bases from V and 7 bases from J; junction bases left unmatched: 4. Germline V gives CDR1 MDHEN, CDR2 SYDVKM. CDR3 length: 14 residues. CDR3 sequence reads: CASSFSGTGGGYTF. CDR3 DNA sequence: TGTGCCAGCAGTTTTTCCGGGACAGGGGGTGGCTACACCTTC.

This clonotype has ten or more counts. This chain joins TRBV3-1 and TRBJ2-7; the D is unclear. V lost 1 base and J 6 bases, leaving 7 bases between the germline ends. CDR1 is LGHDT and CDR2 is YNNKEL in the germline V gene (reference sequence). This CDR3 is built from 12 residues. CDR3 region: CASSQGEREQYF. The CDR3 DNA reads as TGTGCCAGCAGCCAAGGGGAACGCGAGCAGTACTTC.

This clonotype was recorded at least ten times. This chain links TRBV7-6 with TRBJ2-7; D might be TRBD1 (5 bases). The CDR3 loop spans 14 amino acids. V dropped 6 bases and J dropped 1 base, with 13 bases sitting between them. CDR1 SGHVS and CDR2 FNYEAQ come from the germline V gene. Here the CDR3 reads CASSGGTGSYEQYF. CDR3 DNA sequence: TGTGCCAGCAGTGGTGGTACAGGATCCTACGAGCAGTACTTC. The entire variable domain, with the rest obtained from reference TRBV7-6 and TRBJ2-7, is as follows: GAGVSQSPRYKVTKRGQDVALRCDPISGHVSLYWYRQALGQGPEFLTYFNYEAQQDKSGLPNDRFSAERPEGSISTLTIQRTEQRDSAMYRCASSGGTGSYEQYFGPGTRLTVT.

This clonotype showed up just a few times. V and J are TRBV9 and TRBJ1-1, with D possibly TRBD1 on 5 matching bases. The germline V and J ends were trimmed by 1 base and 1 base, with 8 bases remaining between them. The germline V gene encodes CDR1 SGDLS and CDR2 YYNGEE. The CDR3 extends over 14 amino acids. CDR3 protein: CASSVLDTNTEAFF. In nucleotides, the CDR3 is TGTGCCAGCAGCGTACTGGACACGAACACTGAAGCTTTCTTT.

This clonotype was counted many times. This chain joins TRBV4-3 and TRBJ1-4; 9 bases map to TRBD1. The V gene end was trimmed by 3 bases and the J gene end by 8 bases; junction bases not matched to a gene: 4. Germline V CDR1 and CDR2: LGHNA, YSLEER. The CDR3 spans 14 residues. The CDR3, as DNA: TGCGCCAGCAGCCAGAGGGGGACAGGGGAAAAACTGTTTTTT. This sequence encodes CASSQRGTGEKLFF.

This clonotype showed up many times. As DNA, the CDR3 is TGTGCCAGCAGCCAAGGGGGTTCATCCTACGAGCAGTACTTC. Its protein product is CASSQGGSSYEQYF. V gene TRBV14 combines with J gene TRBJ2-7; D gene unclear. V lost 1 base and J 1 base, leaving 8 bases between the germline ends. This CDR3 spans 14 amino acids. Germline loops: CDR1 SGHDN, CDR2 FVKESK.

The table lists this clonotype with many counts. This chain links TRBV7-2 with TRBJ1-2; 8 positions agree with TRBD1. Germline V gives CDR1 SGHTA, CDR2 FQGNSA. With V trimmed by 2 bases and J by 6 bases, 11 bases remained unmatched. The CDR3 consists of 16 residues. CDR3 region: CASSLSLHRGSNGYTF. The CDR3 region has the DNA TGTGCCAGCAGCTTATCGCTCCACAGGGGGTCGAATGGCTACACCTTC.